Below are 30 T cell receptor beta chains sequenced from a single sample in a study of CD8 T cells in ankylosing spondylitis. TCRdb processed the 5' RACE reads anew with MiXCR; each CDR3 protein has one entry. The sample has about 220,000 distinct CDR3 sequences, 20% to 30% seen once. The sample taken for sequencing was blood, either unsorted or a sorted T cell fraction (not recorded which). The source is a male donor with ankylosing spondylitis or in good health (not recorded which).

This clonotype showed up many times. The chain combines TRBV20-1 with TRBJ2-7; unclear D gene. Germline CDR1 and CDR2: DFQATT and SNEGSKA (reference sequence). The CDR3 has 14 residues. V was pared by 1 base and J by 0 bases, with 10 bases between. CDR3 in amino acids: CSARGHMSSYEQYF. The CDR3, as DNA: TGCAGTGCTAGAGGACACATGAGCTCCTACGAGCAGTACTTC.

The CDR3 here is CASSLPTGGSVGELFF. CDR3 nucleotide sequence: TGTGCCAGCAGTCTCCCGACAGGGGGGTCGGTCGGGGAGCTGTTTTTT. The chain employs TRBV12-3 or TRBV12-4 and TRBJ2-2, with 9 bases matching TRBD1. The V gene end was trimmed by 5 bases and the J gene end by 7 bases; junction bases not matched to a gene: 11. The CDR3 consists of 16 residues.

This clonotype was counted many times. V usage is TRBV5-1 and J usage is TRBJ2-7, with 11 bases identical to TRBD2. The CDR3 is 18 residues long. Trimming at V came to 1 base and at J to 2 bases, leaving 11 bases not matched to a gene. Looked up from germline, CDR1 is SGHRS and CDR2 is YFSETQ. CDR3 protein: CASSLIRFTSGSAYEQYF. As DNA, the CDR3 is TGCGCCAGCAGCTTGATAAGGTTCACTAGCGGGAGTGCCTACGAGCAGTACTTC.

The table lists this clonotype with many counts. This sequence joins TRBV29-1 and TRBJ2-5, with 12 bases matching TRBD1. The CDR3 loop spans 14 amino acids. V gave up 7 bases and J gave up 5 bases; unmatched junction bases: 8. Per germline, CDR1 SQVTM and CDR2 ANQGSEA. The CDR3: CSALGQGAGETQYF. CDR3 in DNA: TGCAGCGCCTTGGGACAGGGGGCTGGGGAGACCCAGTACTTC.

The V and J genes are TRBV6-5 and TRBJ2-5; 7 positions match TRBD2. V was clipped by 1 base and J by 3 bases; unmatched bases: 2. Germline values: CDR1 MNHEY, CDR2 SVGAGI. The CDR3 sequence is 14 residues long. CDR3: CASSYLAGEETQYF. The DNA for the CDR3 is TGTGCCAGCAGTTACTTGGCGGGAGAAGAGACCCAGTACTTC.

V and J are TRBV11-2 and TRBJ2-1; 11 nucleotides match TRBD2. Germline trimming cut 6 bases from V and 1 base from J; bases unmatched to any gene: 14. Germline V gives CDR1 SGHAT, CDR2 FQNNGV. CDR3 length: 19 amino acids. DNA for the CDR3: TGTGCCAGCAGGACCCTAGCGGGAGGTCTCACCAGGTCCTACAATGAGCAGTTCTTC. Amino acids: CASRTLAGGLTRSYNEQFF. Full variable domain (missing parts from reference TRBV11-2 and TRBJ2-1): EAGVAQSPRYKIIEKRQSVAFWCNPISGHATLYWYQQILGQGPKLLIQFQNNGVVDDSQLPKDRFSAERLKGVDSTLKIQPAKLEDSAVYLCASRTLAGGLTRSYNEQFFGPGTRLTVL.

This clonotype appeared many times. CDR3: CSAWGPQPPEQFF. As DNA, the CDR3 is TGCAGTGCTTGGGGACCACAACCTCCTGAGCAGTTCTTC. J is TRBJ2-1 and V is TRBV20-1; D may match TRBD1 or TRBD2 (5 bases each). The CDR3 has 13 residues. Germline V gives CDR1 DFQATT, CDR2 SNEGSKA (reference sequence). The V and J ends lost 5 bases and 9 bases respectively, with 17 bases between them.

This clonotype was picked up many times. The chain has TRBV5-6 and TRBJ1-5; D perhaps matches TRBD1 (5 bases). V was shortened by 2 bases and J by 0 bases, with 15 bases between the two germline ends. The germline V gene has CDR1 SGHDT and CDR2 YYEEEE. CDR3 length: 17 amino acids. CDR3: CASSFYDRRYSNQPQHF. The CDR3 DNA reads TGTGCCAGCAGCTTCTACGACAGACGCTATAGCAATCAGCCCCAGCATTTT.

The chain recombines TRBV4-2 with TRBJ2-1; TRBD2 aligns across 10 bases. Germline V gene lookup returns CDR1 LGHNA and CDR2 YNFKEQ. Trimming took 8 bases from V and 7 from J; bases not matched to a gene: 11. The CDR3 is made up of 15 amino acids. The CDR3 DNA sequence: TGTGCCAGCTGCGGACTAGCGGCCTCATCGAATGAGCAGTTCTTC. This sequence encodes CASCGLAASSNEQFF.

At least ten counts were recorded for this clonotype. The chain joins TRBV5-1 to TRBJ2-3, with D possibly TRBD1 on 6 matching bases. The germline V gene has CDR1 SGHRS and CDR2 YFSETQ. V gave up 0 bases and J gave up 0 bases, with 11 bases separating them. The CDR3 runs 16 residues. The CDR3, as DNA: TGCGCCAGCAGCTTGGCGGTGGGGGCTAGCACAGATACGCAGTATTTT. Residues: CASSLAVGASTDTQYF.

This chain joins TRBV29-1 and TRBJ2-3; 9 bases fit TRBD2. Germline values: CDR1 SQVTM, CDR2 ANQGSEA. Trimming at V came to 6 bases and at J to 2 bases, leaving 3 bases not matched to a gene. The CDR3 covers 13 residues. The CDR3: CSVLAGTTDTQYF. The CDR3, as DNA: TGCAGCGTGCTAGCGGGGACCACAGATACGCAGTATTTT.

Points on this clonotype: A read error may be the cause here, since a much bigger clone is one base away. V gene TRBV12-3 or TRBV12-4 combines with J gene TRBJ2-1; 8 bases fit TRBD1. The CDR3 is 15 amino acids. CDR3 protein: CASRTDRAKFNDQFF. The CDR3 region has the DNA TGTGCCAGCAGGACGGACAGGGCAAAATTCAATGACCAGTTCTTC.

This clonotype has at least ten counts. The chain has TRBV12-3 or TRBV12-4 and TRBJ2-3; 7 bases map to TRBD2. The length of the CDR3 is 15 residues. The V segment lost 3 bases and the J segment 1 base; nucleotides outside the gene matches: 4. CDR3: CASSLRLAGTDTQYF. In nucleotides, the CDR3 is TGTGCCAGCAGTTTGAGGCTAGCGGGCACAGATACGCAGTATTTT.

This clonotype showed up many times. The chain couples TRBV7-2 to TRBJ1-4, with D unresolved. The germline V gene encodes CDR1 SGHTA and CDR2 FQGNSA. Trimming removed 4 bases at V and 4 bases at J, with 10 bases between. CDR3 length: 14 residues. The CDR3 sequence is CASSWSSGNEKLFF. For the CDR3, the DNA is TGTGCCAGCAGCTGGAGCTCGGGTAATGAAAAACTGTTTTTT.

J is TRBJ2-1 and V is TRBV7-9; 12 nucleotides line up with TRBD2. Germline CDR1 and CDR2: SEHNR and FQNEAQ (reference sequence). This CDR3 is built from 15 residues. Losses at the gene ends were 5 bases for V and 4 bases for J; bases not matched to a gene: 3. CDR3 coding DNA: TGTGCCAGCAGCGTCACTAGCGGGGGGTACAATGAGCAGTTCTTC. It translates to CASSVTSGGYNEQFF.

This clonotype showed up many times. CDR3 coding DNA: TGTGCCAGCAGTGCCGGGACAGGAGGGGAGACCCAGTACTTC. It encodes CASSAGTGGETQYF. V is TRBV6-1 and J is TRBJ2-5; 8 bases match TRBD1. The length of the CDR3 is 14 residues. The germline CDR1 and CDR2 sequences are MNHNS and SASEGT. Germline trimming cut 4 bases from V and 5 bases from J; bases unmatched to any gene: 6.

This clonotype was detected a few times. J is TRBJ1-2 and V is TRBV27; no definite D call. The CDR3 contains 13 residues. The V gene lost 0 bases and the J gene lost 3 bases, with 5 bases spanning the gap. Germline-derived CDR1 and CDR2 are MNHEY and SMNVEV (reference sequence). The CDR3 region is CASSLSAYYGYTF. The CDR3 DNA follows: TGTGCCAGCAGTTTATCGGCGTACTATGGCTACACCTTC.

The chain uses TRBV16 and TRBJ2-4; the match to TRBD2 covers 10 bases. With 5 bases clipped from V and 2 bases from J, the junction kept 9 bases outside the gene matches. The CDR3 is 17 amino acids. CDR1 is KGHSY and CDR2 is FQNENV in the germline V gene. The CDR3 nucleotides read TGTGCCAGCAGCGCCGGGCTAGCGGGAGTCACCAAAAACATTCAGTACTTC. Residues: CASSAGLAGVTKNIQYF. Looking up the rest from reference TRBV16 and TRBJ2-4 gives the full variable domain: GEEVAQTPKHLVRGEGQKAKLYCAPIKGHSYVFWYQQVLKNEFKFLISFQNENVFDETGMPKERFSAKCLPNSPCSLEIQATKLEDSAVYFCASSAGLAGVTKNIQYFGAGTRLSVL.

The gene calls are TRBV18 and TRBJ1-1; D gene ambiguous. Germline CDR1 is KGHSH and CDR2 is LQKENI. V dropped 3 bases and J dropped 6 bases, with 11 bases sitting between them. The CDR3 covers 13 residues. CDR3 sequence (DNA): TGTGCCAGCTCACCGACCCCTATGGCTGAAGCTTTCTTT. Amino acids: CASSPTPMAEAFF.

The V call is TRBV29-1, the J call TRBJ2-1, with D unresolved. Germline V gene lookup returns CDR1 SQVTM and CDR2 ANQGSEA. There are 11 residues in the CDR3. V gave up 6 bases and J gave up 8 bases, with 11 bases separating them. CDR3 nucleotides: TGCAGCGTAAAGACATCGGATGAGCAGTTCTTC. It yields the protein CSVKTSDEQFF.

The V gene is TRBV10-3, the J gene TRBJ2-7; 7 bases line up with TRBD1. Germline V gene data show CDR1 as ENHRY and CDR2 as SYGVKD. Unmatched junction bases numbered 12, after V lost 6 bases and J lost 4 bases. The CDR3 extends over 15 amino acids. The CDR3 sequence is CAISRHRGPGYEQYF. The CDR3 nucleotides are TGTGCCATCAGCAGACACAGGGGCCCCGGATACGAGCAGTACTTC.

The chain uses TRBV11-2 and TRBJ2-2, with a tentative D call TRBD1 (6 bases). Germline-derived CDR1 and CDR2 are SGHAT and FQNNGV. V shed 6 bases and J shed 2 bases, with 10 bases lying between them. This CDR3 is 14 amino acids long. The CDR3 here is CASSRDTNTGELFF. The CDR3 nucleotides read TGTGCCAGCAGTCGGGACACCAACACCGGGGAGCTGTTTTTT. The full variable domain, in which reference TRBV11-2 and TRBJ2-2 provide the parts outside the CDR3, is EAGVAQSPRYKIIEKRQSVAFWCNPISGHATLYWYQQILGQGPKLLIQFQNNGVVDDSQLPKDRFSAERLKGVDSTLKIQPAKLEDSAVYLCASSRDTNTGELFFGEGSRLTVL.

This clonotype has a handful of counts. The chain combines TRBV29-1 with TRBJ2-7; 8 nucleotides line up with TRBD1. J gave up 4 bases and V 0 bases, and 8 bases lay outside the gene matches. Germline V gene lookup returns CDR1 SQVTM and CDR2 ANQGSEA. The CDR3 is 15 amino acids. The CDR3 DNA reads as TGCAGCGTTGAAGAAGAGGGCAGGGGGCTGTACGAGCAGTACTTC. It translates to CSVEEEGRGLYEQYF.

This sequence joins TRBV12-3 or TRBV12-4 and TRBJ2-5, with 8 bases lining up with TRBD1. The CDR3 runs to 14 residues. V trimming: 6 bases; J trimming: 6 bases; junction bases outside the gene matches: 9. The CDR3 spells CASSAGQGRQTQYF. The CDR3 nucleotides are TGTGCCAGCAGCGCCGGACAGGGCAGGCAGACCCAGTACTTC.

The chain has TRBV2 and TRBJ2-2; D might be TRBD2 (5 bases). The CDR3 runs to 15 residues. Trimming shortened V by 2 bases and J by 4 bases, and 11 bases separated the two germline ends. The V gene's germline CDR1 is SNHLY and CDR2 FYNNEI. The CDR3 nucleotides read TGTGCCAGCAGTGAACCGCTAGCAGTCACCGGGGAGCTGTTTTTT. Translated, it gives CASSEPLAVTGELFF.

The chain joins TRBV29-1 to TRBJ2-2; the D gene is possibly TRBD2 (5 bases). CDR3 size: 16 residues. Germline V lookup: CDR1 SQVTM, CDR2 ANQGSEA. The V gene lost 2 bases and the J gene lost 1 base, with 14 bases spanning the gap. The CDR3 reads CSVERRYGRNTGELFF. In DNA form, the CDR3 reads TGCAGCGTTGAAAGGAGGTATGGCCGGAACACCGGGGAGCTGTTTTTT.

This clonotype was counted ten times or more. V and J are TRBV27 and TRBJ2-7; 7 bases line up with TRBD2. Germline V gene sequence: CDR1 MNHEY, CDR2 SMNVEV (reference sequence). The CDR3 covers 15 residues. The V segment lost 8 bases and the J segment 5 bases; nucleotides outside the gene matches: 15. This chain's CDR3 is CASHPGGLGSDEQYF. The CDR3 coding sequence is TGTGCCAGCCACCCCGGAGGACTAGGTTCAGACGAGCAGTACTTC.

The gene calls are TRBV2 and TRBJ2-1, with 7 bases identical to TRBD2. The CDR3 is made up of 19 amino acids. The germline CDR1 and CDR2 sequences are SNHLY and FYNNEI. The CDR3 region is CTISLGTGREATGNNEQFF. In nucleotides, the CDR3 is TGTACCATCAGTTTAGGCACGGGTCGGGAGGCCACCGGGAACAATGAGCAGTTCTTC.

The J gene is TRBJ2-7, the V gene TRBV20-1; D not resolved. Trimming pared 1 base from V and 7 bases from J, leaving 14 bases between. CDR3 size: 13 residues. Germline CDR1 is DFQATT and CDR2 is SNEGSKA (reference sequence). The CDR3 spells CSARGVSFGEQYF. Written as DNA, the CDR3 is TGCAGTGCTAGAGGGGTGAGCTTTGGTGAGCAGTACTTC.

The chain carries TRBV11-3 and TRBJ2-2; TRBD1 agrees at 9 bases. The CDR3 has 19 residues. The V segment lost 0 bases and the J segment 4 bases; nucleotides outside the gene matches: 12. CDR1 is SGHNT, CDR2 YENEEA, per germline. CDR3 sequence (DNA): TGTGCCAGCAGCTTAGATCTGTGGGACAGGGACGGTAGCACCGGGGAGCTGTTTTTT. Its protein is CASSLDLWDRDGSTGELFF.